These 15 T cell receptor beta chains originate from one sample sequenced in a study of blood T cell repertoires in COVID-19. Generated by immunoSEQ multiplex PCR, the TCRdb table keeps only in-frame clones and is missing some. The sample records about 360,000 clones, approximately 87% being singletons. Source material: PBMCs or T cells enriched from blood (not recorded which). Receptors were obtained from a man aged 25-45 years who had recovered from COVID-19.

The genes are TRBV19 and TRBJ2-1, with no clear D. CDR3 size: 16 residues. V gave up 0 bases and J gave up 0 bases, with 9 bases separating them. Germline CDR1 is LNHDA and CDR2 is SQIVND (reference sequence). Here the CDR3 DNA reads TGTGCCAGTAGTATAGATCCCTACAGCTCCTACAATGAGCAGTTCTTC. Translating gives CASSIDPYSSYNEQFF.

V gene TRBV5-1 combines with J gene TRBJ1-1; no firm D call. The CDR3 contains 12 residues. The V gene's germline CDR1 is SGHRS and CDR2 YFSETQ. Trimming shortened V by 8 bases and J by 6 bases, and 14 bases separated the two germline ends. The CDR3 loop is CASTDARAEAFF. Here the CDR3 DNA reads TGCGCCAGTACTGACGCGAGGGCTGAAGCTTTCTTT.

J is TRBJ1-5 and V is TRBV29-1, with 10 bases lining up with TRBD1. The V segment lost 4 bases and the J segment 3 bases; nucleotides outside the gene matches: 6. The CDR3 runs to 15 residues. Per germline, CDR1 SQVTM and CDR2 ANQGSEA. For the CDR3, the DNA is TGCAGCGTTGGAGGGACAGGGGATCCCAATCAGCCCCAGCATTTT. Its translation: CSVGGTGDPNQPQHF.

The chain combines TRBV4-2 with TRBJ1-2; D unresolved. CDR1 is LGHNA, CDR2 YNFKEQ, per germline. This CDR3 is 15 amino acids long. Between the trimmed V and J ends, which lost 0 bases and 0 bases, there was a span of 8 bases. CDR3: CASSQESSSNYGYTF. CDR3 nucleotides: TGTGCCAGCAGCCAAGAGTCCAGTTCTAACTATGGCTACACCTTC.

The chain combines TRBV2 with TRBJ1-4, with 8 nucleotides matching TRBD1. V dropped 5 bases and J dropped 7; count of bases not matched to a gene: 9. The CDR3 length is 15 residues. Germline V gene sequence: CDR1 SNHLY, CDR2 FYNNEI. The CDR3 spells CASSLNRGGSEKLFF. CDR3 nucleotides: TGTGCCAGCAGTCTCAACAGGGGGGGAAGTGAAAAACTGTTTTTT.

J is TRBJ2-1 and V is TRBV2, with D uncertain. The CDR3 consists of 16 residues. Between the trimmed V and J ends, which lost 5 bases and 0 bases, there was a span of 14 bases. Germline V gene lookup returns CDR1 SNHLY and CDR2 FYNNEI. For the CDR3, the DNA is TGTGCCAGCAGTCCTTTGCTGCCTAGCTCCTACAATGAGCAGTTCTTC. This sequence encodes CASSPLLPSSYNEQFF.

The chain employs TRBV27 and TRBJ2-3; maybe TRBD2 (6 bases). CDR3 length: 14 residues. V was cut by 2 bases and J by 6 bases, with 12 bases left in between. In germline, CDR1 is MNHEY, CDR2 SMNVEV (reference sequence). The CDR3 sequence: CASSLRDSRDTQYF. CDR3 bases: TGTGCCAGCAGTTTACGGGACTCCCGGGATACGCAGTATTTT.

The CDR3 DNA follows: TGTGCCAGCAGCAGGACAGGTTCTTATGGCTACACCTTC. Translated, it gives CASSRTGSYGYTF. The chain recombines TRBV5-6 with TRBJ1-2; 7 bases match TRBD1. Trimming cost V 4 bases and J 5 bases; bases outside gene matches: 5. Germline values: CDR1 SGHDT, CDR2 YYEEEE. CDR3 length equals 13 residues.

The chain joins TRBV7-9 to TRBJ1-2; D is unclear. Between the trimmed V and J ends, which lost 5 bases and 7 bases, there was a span of 17 bases. From germline, CDR1 is SEHNR and CDR2 FQNEAQ (reference sequence). This CDR3 is built from 14 residues. The CDR3 DNA reads as TGTGCCAGCAGCGCCGTGGGCGTAGTCTCTGGCTACACCTTC. It translates to CASSAVGVVSGYTF. Full variable domain (rest looked up from reference TRBV7-9 and TRBJ1-2): DTGVSQNPRHKITKRGQNVTFRCDPISEHNRLYWYRQTLGQGPEFLTYFQNEAQLEKSRLLSDRFSAERPKGSFSTLEIQRTEQGDSAMYLCASSAVGVVSGYTFGSGTRLTVV.

The chain joins TRBV7-8 to TRBJ1-5; D uncertain. V was shortened by 5 bases and J by 4 bases, with 12 bases between the two germline ends. The length of the CDR3 is 14 residues. Germline lookup yields CDR1 SGHVS and CDR2 FQNEAQ. This CDR3 is CASSPRDLNQPQHF. As DNA, the CDR3 is TGTGCCAGCAGCCCCCGGGATCTAAATCAGCCCCAGCATTTT.

The rearrangement links TRBV7-3 to TRBJ2-1, with D possibly TRBD2 on 5 matching bases. V was clipped by 5 bases and J by 2 bases, with 13 bases between them. The CDR3 is 15 amino acids. The germline V gene encodes CDR1 SGHTA and CDR2 FQGTGA. The CDR3 reads CASSQASGTYNEQFF. CDR3 nucleotide sequence: TGTGCCAGCAGCCAAGCAAGCGGAACCTACAATGAGCAGTTCTTC.

Remarks on this clone: At one end, the junction sequence differs from germline, possibly due to a read error. This rearrangement joins TRBV11-2 to TRBJ1-1; a weak D match, TRBD1 (6 bases). Germline V lookup: CDR1 SGHAT, CDR2 FQNNGV. The CDR3 length is 14 residues. In DNA form, the CDR3 reads TGTGCCAGCAGTTTAGGGGGGGTGAACACTGAAGCTTTCTTT. Residues: CASSLGGVNTEAFF.

The chain links TRBV6-6 to TRBJ1-2; D unresolved. Germline lookup yields CDR1 MNHNY and CDR2 SVGAGI (reference sequence). CDR3 length equals 14 residues. Trimming removed 4 bases at V and 8 bases at J, with 17 bases between. The CDR3 spells CASSSPGRLEGYTF. The CDR3 DNA reads TGTGCCAGCAGTTCCCCGGGGAGGCTCGAAGGCTACACCTTC.

In nucleotides, the CDR3 is TGTGCCAGCAGCCGTATGACTAGCGGGGACAATGAGCAGTTCTTC. Its protein is CASSRMTSGDNEQFF. This chain connects TRBV7-8 to TRBJ2-1; 11 bases map to TRBD2. Germline CDR1 reads SGHVS; CDR2 reads FQNEAQ. Trimming removed 5 bases from V and 5 bases from J; junction bases left unmatched: 5. The CDR3 contains 15 residues.

There are a few counts of this clone. The chain uses TRBV5-6 and TRBJ1-5, with TRBD1 matching 7 bases. The J segment lost 2 bases and the V segment lost 3 bases, leaving 2 bases of the junction unmatched. The CDR3 consists of 14 residues. Germline V CDR1 and CDR2: SGHDT, YYEEEE. The CDR3 nucleotides are TGTGCCAGCAGCTGGGGGACAGGCAATCAGCCCCAGCATTTT. It specifies CASSWGTGNQPQHF.